The sequence of this TCR beta chain was determined in a study of blood T cell repertoires in COVID-19. This clone was seen once. Some clones are missing from TCRdb's copy, which holds only in-frame ones; the method was immunoSEQ multiplex PCR. The sample has 62,000 or so clones, about 70% seen once. This TCR was sampled from a human donor in a cohort sampled during active COVID-19. Material for sequencing was peripheral blood.

CDR3 amino acids: CATSRDRGTGGRSGANVLTF. The CDR3 DNA sequence: TGTGCCACCAGCAGAGATCGGGGGACAGGGGGAAGGTCTGGGGCCAACGTCCTGACTTTC. The V and J genes are TRBV15 and TRBJ2-6; 11 positions agree with TRBD1. The CDR3 is made up of 20 amino acids. V trimming: 0 bases; J trimming: 1 base; junction bases outside the gene matches: 8. Per germline, CDR1 LNHNV and CDR2 YYDKDF (reference sequence).